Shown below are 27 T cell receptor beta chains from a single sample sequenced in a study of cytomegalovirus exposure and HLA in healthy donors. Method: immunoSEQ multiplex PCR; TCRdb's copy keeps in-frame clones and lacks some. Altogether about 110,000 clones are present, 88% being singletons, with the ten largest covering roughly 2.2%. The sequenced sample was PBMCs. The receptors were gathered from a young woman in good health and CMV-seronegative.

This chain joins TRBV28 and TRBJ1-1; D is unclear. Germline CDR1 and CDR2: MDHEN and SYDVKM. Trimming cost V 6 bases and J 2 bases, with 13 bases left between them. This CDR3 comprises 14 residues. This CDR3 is CASRLGPGNTEAFF. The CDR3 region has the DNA TGTGCCAGCAGGTTGGGCCCCGGAAACACTGAAGCTTTCTTT.

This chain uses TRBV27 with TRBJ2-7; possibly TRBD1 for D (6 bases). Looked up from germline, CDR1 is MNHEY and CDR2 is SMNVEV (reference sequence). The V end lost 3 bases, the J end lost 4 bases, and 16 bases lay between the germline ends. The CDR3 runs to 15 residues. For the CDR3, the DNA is TGTGCCAGCAGTTTGGGGACCGGGACACGTTACGAGCAGTACTTC. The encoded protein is CASSLGTGTRYEQYF.

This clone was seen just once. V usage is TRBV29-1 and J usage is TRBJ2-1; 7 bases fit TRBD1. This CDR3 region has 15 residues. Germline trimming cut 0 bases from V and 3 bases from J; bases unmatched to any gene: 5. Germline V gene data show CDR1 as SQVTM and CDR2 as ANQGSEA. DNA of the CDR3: TGCAGCGTTGAAGACCCGAACAGGGGCTACAATGAGCAGTTCTTC. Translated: CSVEDPNRGYNEQFF.

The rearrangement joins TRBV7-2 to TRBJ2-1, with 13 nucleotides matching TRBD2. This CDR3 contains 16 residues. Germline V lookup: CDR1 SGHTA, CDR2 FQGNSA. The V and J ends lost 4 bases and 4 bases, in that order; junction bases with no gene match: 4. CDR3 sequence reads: CASSSTSGGAYNEQFF. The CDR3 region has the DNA TGTGCCAGCAGCTCTACTAGCGGGGGGGCGTACAATGAGCAGTTCTTC.

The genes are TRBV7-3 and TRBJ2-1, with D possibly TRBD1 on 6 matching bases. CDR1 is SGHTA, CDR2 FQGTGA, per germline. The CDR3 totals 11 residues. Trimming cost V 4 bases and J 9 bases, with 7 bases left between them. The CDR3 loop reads CASSSGVEQFF. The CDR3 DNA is TGTGCCAGCAGCTCAGGGGTTGAGCAGTTCTTC.

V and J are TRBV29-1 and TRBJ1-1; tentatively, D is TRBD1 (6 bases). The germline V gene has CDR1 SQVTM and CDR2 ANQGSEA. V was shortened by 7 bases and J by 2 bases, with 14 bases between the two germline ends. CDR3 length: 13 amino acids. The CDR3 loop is CSGNRASNTEAFF. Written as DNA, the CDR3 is TGCAGCGGCAACAGGGCTAGCAACACTGAAGCTTTCTTT.

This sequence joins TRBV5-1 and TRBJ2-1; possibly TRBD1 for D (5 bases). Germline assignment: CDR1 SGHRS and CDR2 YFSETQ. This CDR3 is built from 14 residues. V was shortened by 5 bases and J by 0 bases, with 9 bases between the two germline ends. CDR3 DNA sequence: TGCGCCAGCAGTGACGGACACTCCTACAATGAGCAGTTCTTC. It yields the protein CASSDGHSYNEQFF.

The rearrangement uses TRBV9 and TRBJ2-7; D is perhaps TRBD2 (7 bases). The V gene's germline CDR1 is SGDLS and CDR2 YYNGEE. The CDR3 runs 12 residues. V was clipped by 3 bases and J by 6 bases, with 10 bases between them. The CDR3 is CASSGGGSEQYF. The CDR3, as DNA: TGTGCCAGCAGCGGGGGGGGCTCCGAGCAGTACTTC.

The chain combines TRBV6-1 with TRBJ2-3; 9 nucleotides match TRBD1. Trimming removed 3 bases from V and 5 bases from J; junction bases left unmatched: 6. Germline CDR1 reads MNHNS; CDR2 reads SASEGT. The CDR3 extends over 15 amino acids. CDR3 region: CASSDVMTGGDTQYF. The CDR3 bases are TGTGCCAGCAGTGATGTCATGACAGGGGGAGATACGCAGTATTTT.

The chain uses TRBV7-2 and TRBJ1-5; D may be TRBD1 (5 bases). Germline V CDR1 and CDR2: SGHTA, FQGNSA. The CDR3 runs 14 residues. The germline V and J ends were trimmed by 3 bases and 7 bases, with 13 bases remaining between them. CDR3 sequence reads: CASSLYGGRQPQHF. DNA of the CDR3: TGTGCCAGCAGCTTGTACGGGGGGAGACAGCCCCAGCATTTT.

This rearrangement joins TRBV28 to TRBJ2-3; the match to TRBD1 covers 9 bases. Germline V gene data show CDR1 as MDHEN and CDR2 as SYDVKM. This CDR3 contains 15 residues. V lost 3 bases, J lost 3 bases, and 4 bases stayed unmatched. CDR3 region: CASSLGQGETDTQYF. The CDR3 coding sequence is TGTGCCAGCAGTTTGGGACAGGGAGAGACAGATACGCAGTATTTT.

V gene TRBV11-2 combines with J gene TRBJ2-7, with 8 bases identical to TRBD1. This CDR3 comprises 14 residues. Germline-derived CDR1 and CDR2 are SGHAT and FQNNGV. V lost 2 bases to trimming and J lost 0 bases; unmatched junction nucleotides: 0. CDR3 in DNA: TGTGCCAGCAGCTTAACAGGGGGCTCCTACGAGCAGTACTTC. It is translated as CASSLTGGSYEQYF.

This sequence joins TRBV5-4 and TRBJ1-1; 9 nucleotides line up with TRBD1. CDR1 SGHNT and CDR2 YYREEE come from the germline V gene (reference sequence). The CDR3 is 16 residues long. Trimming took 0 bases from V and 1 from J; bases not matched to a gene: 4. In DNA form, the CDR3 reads TGTGCCAGCAGCTTGGGGGTGGACAGGGGGAACACTGAAGCTTTCTTT. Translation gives CASSLGVDRGNTEAFF.

The CDR3 loop reads CSVEGSGAYNEQFF. CDR3 bases: TGCAGCGTTGAAGGTAGCGGGGCCTACAATGAGCAGTTCTTC. The rearrangement joins TRBV29-1 to TRBJ2-1; 8 bases map to TRBD2. Looked up from germline, CDR1 is SQVTM and CDR2 is ANQGSEA. This CDR3 is 14 amino acids long. Trimming at V came to 1 base and at J to 2 bases, leaving 1 base not matched to a gene.

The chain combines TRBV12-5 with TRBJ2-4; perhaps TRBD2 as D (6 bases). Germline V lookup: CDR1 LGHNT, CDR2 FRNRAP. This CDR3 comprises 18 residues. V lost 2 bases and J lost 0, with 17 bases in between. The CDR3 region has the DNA TGTGCTAGTGGTTTGCCAACGACTAGAAAACTAGCCAAAAACATTCAGTACTTC. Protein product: CASGLPTTRKLAKNIQYF.

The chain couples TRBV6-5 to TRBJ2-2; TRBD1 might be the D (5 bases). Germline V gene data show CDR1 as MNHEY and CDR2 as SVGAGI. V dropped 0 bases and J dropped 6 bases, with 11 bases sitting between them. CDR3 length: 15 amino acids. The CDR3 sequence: CASSYSNRMAGELFF. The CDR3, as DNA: TGTGCCAGCAGTTACTCGAACAGGATGGCCGGGGAGCTGTTTTTT.

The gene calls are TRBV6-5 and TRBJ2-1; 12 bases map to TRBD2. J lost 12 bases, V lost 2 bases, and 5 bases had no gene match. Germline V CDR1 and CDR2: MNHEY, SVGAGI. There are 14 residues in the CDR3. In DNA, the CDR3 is TGTGCCAGCAGTTACGGACTAGCGGGATGGGTGCAGTTCTTC. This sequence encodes CASSYGLAGWVQFF.

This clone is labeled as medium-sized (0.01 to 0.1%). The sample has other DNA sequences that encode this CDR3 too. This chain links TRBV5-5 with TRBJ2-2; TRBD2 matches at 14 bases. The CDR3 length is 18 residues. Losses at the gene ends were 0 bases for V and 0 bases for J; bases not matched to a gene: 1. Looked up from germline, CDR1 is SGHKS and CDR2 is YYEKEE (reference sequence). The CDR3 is CASSLGLAGGPNTGELFF. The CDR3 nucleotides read TGTGCCAGCAGCTTGGGACTAGCGGGAGGGCCGAACACCGGGGAGCTGTTTTTT.

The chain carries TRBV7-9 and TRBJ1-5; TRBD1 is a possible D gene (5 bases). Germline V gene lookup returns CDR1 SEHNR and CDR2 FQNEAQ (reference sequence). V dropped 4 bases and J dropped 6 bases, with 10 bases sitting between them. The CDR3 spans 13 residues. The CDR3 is CASSSDSVQPQHF. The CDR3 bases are TGTGCCAGCAGCTCCGACAGCGTTCAGCCCCAGCATTTT.

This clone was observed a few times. CDR3: CASTERVSNQPQHF. Here the CDR3 DNA reads TGTGCCAGCACCGAGAGAGTAAGCAATCAGCCCCAGCATTTT. The J gene is TRBJ1-5, the V gene TRBV6-6; D remains unclear. CDR1 is MNHNY, CDR2 SVGAGI, per germline (reference sequence). This CDR3 is 14 amino acids long. V was pared by 7 bases and J by 1 base, with 11 bases between.

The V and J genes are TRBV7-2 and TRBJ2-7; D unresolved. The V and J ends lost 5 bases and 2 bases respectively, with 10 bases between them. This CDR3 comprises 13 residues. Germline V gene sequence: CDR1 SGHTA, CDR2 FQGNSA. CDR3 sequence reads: CASSVAGTYEQYF. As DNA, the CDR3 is TGTGCCAGCAGCGTCGCAGGAACCTACGAGCAGTACTTC. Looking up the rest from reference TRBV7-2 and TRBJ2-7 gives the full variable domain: GAGVSQSPSNKVTEKGKDVELRCDPISGHTALYWYRQSLGQGLEFLIYFQGNSAPDKSGLPSDRFSAERTGGSVSTLTIQRTQQEDSAVYLCASSVAGTYEQYFGPGTRLTVT.

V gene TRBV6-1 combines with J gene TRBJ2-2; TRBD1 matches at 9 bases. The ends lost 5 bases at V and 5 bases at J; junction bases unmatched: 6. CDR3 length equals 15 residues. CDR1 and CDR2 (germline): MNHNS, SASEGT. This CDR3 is CASSSGGTGTGELFF. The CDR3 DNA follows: TGTGCCAGCAGTTCCGGTGGGACAGGGACCGGGGAGCTGTTTTTT.

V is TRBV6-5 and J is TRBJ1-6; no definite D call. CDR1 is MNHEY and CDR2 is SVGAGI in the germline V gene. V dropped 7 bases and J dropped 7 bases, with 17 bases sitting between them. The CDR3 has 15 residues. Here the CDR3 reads CASKSFLKENSPLHF. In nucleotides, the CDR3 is TGTGCCAGCAAGAGTTTCCTTAAAGAAAATTCACCCCTCCACTTT.

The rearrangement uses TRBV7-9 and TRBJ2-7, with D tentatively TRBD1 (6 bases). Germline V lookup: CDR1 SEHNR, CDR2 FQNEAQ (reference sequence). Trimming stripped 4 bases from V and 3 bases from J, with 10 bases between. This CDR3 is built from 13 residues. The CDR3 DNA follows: TGTGCCAGCAGCTGGACAGTTAACTACGAGCAGTACTTC. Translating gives CASSWTVNYEQYF.

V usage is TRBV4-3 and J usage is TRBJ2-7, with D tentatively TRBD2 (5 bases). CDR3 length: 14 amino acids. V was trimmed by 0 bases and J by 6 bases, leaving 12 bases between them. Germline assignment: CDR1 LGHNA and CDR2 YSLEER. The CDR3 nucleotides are TGCGCCAGCAGCCAAGATCAGGACTCCGGCGAGCAGTACTTC. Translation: CASSQDQDSGEQYF.

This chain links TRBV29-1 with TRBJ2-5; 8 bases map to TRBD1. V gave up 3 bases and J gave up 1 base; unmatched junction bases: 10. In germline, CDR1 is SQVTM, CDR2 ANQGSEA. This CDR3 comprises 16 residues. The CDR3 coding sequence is TGCAGCGTTGATCAGGTGACAGGGGAAATCCAAGAGACCCAGTACTTC. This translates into CSVDQVTGEIQETQYF.

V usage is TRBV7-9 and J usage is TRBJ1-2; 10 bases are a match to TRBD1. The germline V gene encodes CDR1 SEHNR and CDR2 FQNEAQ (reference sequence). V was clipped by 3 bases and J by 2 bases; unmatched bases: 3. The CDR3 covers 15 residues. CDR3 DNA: TGTGCCAGCAGCTTGGGGACAGGGGTGAACTATGGCTACACCTTC. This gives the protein CASSLGTGVNYGYTF.